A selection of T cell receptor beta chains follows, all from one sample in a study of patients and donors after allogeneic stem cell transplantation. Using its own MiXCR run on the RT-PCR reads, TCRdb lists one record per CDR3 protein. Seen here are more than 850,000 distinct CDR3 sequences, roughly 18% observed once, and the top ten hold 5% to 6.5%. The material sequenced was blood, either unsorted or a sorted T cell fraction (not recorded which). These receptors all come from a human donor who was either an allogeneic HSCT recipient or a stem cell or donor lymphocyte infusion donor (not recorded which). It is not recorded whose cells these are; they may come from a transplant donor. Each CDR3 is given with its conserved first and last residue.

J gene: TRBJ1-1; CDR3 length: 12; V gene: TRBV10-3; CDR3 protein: CAIRTGQTEAFF
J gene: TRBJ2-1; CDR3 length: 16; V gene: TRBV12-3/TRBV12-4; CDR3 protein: CASSRLPGLAVNEQFF
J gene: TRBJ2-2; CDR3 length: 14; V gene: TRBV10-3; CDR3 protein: CAITGDASTGELFF
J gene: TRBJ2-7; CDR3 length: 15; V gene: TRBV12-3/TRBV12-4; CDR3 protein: CASSFSGGLSYEQYF
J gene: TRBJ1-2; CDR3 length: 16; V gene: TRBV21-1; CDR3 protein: CASSKDRSETNYGYTF
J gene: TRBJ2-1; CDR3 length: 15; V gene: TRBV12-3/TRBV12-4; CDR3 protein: CASGGKGQGNNEQFF
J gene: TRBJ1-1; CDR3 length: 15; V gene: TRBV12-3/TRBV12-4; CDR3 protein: CASSISGGYGTEAFF
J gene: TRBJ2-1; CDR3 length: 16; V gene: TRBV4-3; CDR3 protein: CASSQDLRGRANEQFF
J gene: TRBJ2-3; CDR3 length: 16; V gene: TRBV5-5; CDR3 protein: CASSPSDMGFTDTQYF
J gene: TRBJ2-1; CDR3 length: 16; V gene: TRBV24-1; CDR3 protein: CATQSSGRIDHNEQFF
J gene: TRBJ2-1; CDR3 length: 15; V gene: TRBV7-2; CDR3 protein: CASSFTGQGYNEQFF
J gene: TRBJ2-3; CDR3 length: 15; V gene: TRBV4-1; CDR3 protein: CASSQSGEGTDTQYF
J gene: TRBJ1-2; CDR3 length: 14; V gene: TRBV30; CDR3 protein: CAWSRTGATYGYTF
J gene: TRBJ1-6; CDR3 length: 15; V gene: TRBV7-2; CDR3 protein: CASSPQTANNSPLHF
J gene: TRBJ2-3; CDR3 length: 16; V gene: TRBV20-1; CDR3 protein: CSARTPADRGADTQYF
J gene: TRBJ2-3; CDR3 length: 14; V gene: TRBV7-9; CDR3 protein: CAILGLPEAVTQYF
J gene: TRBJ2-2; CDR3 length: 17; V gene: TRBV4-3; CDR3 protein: CASSQDGGGTYTGELFF
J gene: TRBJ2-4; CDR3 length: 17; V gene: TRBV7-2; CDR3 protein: CASSSIRTGLAKNIQYF
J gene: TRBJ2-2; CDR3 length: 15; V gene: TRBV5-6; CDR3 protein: CASSLGGRVTGELFF
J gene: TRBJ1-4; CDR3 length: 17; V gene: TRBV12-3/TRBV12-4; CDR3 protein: CASTRDSKRSTNEKLFF
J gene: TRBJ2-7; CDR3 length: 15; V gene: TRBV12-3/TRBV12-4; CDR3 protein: CASSLFSGRPHEQYF
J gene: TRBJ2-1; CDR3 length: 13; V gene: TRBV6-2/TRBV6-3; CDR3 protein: CASIPTQGAGQFF
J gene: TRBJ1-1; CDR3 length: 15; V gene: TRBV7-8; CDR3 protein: CASSLESAGGTEAFF
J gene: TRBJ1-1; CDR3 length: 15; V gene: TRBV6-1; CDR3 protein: CASSPGLGLNTEAFF
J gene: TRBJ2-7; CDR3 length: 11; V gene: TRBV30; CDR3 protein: CAWKTGAEQYF
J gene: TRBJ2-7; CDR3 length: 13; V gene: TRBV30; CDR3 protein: CAYLPALTYEQYF
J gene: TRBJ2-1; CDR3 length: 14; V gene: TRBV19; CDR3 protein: CASSIEASGDEQFF
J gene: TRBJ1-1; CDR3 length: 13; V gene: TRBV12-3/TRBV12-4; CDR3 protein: CASSRGGYTEAFF
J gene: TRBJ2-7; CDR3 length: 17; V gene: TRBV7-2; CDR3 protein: CASSLRRLGGSQNEQYF
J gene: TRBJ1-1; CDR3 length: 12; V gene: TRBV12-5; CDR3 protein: CASGSGGVEAFF
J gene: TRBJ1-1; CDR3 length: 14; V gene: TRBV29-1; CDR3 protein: CSVGRDRGSGEAFF
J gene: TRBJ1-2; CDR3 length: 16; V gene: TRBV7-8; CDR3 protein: CASSSTRDRSNYGYTF
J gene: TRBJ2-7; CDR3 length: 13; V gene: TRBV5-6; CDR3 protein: CATETGVGGEQYF
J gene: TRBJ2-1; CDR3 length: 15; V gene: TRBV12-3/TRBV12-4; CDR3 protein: CASSPTARSYNEQFF
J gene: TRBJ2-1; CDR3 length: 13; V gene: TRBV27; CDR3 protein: CASSFVSAREQFF
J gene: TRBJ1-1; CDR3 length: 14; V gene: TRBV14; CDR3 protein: CASSPSPIRLEAFF
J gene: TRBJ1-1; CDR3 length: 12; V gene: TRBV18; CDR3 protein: CASSPRRDEAFF
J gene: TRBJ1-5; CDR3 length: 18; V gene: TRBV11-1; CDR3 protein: CASSLFSVRENSNQPQHF
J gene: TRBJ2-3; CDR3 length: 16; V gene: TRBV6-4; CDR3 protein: CASSDETRSSTDTQYF
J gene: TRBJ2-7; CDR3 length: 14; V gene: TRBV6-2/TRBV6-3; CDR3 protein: CASSRTGFTYEQYF
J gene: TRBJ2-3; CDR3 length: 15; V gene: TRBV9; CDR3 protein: CASSVGGRKTDTQYF
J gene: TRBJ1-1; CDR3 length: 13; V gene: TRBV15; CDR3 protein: CATTDRRGTEAFF
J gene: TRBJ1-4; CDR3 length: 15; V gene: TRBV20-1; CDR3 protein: CSARVTGGTNEKLFF
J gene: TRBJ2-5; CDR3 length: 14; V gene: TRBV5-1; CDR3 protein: CASRQPGQQETQYF
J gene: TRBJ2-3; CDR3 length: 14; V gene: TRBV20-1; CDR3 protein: CSARSGTSTDTQYF
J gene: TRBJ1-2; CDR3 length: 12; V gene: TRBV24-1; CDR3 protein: CATSDHNYGYTF
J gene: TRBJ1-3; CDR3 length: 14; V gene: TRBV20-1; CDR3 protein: CSASRDTSGNTIYF
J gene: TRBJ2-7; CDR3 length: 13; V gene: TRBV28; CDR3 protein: CASSLFSAGPTYF
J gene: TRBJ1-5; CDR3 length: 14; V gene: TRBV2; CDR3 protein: CASSEGLGYAPQHF
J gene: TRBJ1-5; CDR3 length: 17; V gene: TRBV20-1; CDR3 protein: CSAARHRGLPLTQPQHF
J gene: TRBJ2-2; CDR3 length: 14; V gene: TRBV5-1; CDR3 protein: CASSLTPNTGELFF
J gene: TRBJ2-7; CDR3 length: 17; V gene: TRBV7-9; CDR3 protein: CASSFYGRGENLYEQYF
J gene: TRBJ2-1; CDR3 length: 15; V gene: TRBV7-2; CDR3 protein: CASSLGGPIIHEQFF
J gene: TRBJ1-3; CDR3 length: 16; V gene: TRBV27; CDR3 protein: CASSWKGPPSGNTIYF
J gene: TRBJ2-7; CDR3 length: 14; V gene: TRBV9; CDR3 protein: CASSAENRVHEQYF
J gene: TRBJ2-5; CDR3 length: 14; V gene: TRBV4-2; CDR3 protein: CASSQLGEGKTQYF
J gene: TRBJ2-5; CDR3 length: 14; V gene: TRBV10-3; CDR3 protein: CAISVVGQGETQYF